The 11 T cell receptor beta chains presented below share a single source sample, sequenced in a study of blood T cells in healthy people across ages. Through a sample-barcoded 5' primer and a J-beta primer mix, a second PCR was run for roughly 7 to 12 cycles. TCRdb independently ran MiXCR on the 5' RACE reads; one entry per CDR3 protein. The sample shows over 950,000 distinct CDR3 sequences, 51% of them seen only once. Material: blood. These receptors came from a woman in her sixties in good health.

This sequence joins TRBV20-1 and TRBJ2-1, with a possible D match to TRBD1 (6 bases). Trimming pared 6 bases from V and 2 bases from J, leaving 14 bases between. The germline V gene has CDR1 DFQATT and CDR2 SNEGSKA (reference sequence). The CDR3 loop spans 14 amino acids. The CDR3 bases are TGCAGTGCAGCTCGGACAGTAACCTACAATGAGCAGTTCTTC. Its translation is CSAARTVTYNEQFF.

This clonotype has just a few counts. The chain carries TRBV10-3 and TRBJ2-5, with a weak D call TRBD1 (6 bases). The V and J ends lost 10 bases and 5 bases respectively, with 17 bases between them. Germline CDR1 is ENHRY and CDR2 is SYGVKD. CDR3 length: 13 residues. The CDR3 here is CATGHKDGETQYF. The CDR3 DNA follows: TGTGCCACGGGACATAAGGACGGGGAGACCCAGTACTTC.

This sequence joins TRBV20-1 and TRBJ2-1, with TRBD1 matching 11 bases. Per the germline V gene, CDR1 is DFQATT and CDR2 is SNEGSKA (reference sequence). With 0 bases clipped from V and 7 bases from J, the junction kept 5 bases outside the gene matches. The CDR3 spans 15 residues. Here the CDR3 reads CSARDLDRGRNEQFF. The CDR3 DNA follows: TGCAGTGCTAGAGATCTGGACAGGGGGCGAAATGAGCAGTTCTTC.

This chain connects TRBV27 to TRBJ2-2, with D possibly matching TRBD1 (6 bases). V was shortened by 3 bases and J by 7 bases, with 12 bases between the two germline ends. The CDR3 covers 14 residues. Germline CDR1 is MNHEY and CDR2 is SMNVEV (reference sequence). CDR3 amino acids: CASSFLLGGGELFF. The CDR3 nucleotides read TGTGCCAGCAGTTTTTTGTTAGGGGGCGGGGAGCTGTTTTTT.

The J gene is TRBJ2-5, the V gene TRBV29-1; D may be TRBD1 or TRBD2 (5 bases each). Trimming took off 3 bases at V and 13 bases at J, with 21 bases between the two ends. The CDR3 extends over 13 amino acids. Germline V lookup: CDR1 SQVTM, CDR2 ANQGSEA. The CDR3 DNA reads TGCAGCGTTGAGAGGTCAGGGACGGAAGAGTTGTACTTC. It encodes CSVERSGTEELYF.

A word on this clonotype: A much larger clone lies a single base off, so this may be a read error. The rearrangement uses TRBV5-5 and TRBJ2-7; 11 nucleotides align to TRBD2. With 0 bases clipped from V and 7 bases from J, the junction kept 12 bases outside the gene matches. The germline V gene encodes CDR1 SGHKS and CDR2 YYEKEE (reference sequence). This CDR3 is built from 17 residues. CDR3 region: CASSLGGTSGIYNEQYF. DNA of the CDR3: TGTGCCAGCAGCTTGGGGGGGACTAGCGGAATCTACAATGAGCAGTACTTC. Using reference TRBV5-5 and TRBJ2-7 for the parts outside the CDR3, the full variable domain is DAGVTQSPTHLIKTRGQQVTLRCSPISGHKSVSWYQQVLGQGPQFIFQYYEKEERGRGNFPDRFSARQFPNYSSELNVNALLLGDSALYLCASSLGGTSGIYNEQYFGPGTRLTVT.

The rearrangement uses TRBV20-1 and TRBJ2-4; D not certain. V lost 0 bases to trimming and J lost 2 bases, with 14 bases between them. Germline assignment: CDR1 DFQATT and CDR2 SNEGSKA (reference sequence). CDR3 size: 16 residues. The chain's CDR3 is CSARDNKGVTKNIQYF. The CDR3 DNA reads as TGCAGTGCTAGAGATAATAAGGGTGTGACCAAAAACATTCAGTACTTC.

This clonotype was observed a handful of times. The chain has TRBV2 and TRBJ2-3, with TRBD1 matching 8 bases. Germline CDR1 reads SNHLY; CDR2 reads FYNNEI. Germline trimming cut 3 bases from V and 1 base from J; bases unmatched to any gene: 6. The CDR3 is 16 residues long. CDR3 sequence: CASSDPTGDGTDTQYF. The DNA for the CDR3 is TGTGCCAGCAGTGACCCGACAGGGGACGGCACAGATACGCAGTATTTT.

The V gene is TRBV29-1, the J gene TRBJ2-4; D possibly corresponds to TRBD1 (6 bases). This CDR3 contains 14 residues. V lost 4 bases to trimming and J lost 1 base, with 11 bases between them. Germline CDR1 SQVTM, CDR2 ANQGSEA. CDR3 sequence (DNA): TGCAGCGTTGTCCCCACAGGGGCCAAAAACATTCAGTACTTC. Its protein product is CSVVPTGAKNIQYF.

The chain is built from TRBV5-1 and TRBJ2-3; 7 bases map to TRBD1. CDR3 length: 15 amino acids. Germline loops: CDR1 SGHRS, CDR2 YFSETQ. J lost 5 bases, V lost 4 bases, and 10 bases had no gene match. CDR3 in amino acids: CASSETGTVGDTQYF. CDR3 nucleotides: TGCGCCAGCAGCGAGACCGGGACAGTCGGAGATACGCAGTATTTT.

This clonotype was counted only a few times. The V and J genes are TRBV12-3 or TRBV12-4 and TRBJ2-5, with D uncertain. The J call may be in error: the DNA end matches TRBJ2-7 better. This CDR3 is 16 amino acids long. The CDR3 coding sequence is TGTGCCAGCAGTGTGCTCTTATCTGGGGTGCGGTACGAGCAGTACTTC. The encoded protein is CASSVLLSGVRYEQYF.